This is a list of T cell receptor beta chains from one sample in a study of T cell responses to AZD1222 COVID-19 vaccine. Libraries were prepared by immunoSEQ multiplex PCR; TCRdb keeps only in-frame clonotypes and omits some of them. The sample has 120,000 or so clones, around 90% seen once. The specimen comprised peripheral blood, sampled 28 days after the second AZD1222 dose. Receptors were obtained from an adult who received the AZD1222 COVID-19 vaccine. Both conserved end residues are part of each CDR3. D genes are given only for firm matches. Some rows mark clone size as missing; the rest say once, few, many or name a class of expanded clone.

J gene: TRBJ2-7
clone size: -
D gene: -
V gene: TRBV18
CDR3 DNA: TGTGCCAGCTCACCCAACCAGGGGTTCGGCGAGCAGTACTTC
CDR3 protein: CASSPNQGFGEQYF

J gene: TRBJ1-2
clone size: -
D gene: -
V gene: TRBV13
CDR3 DNA: TGTGCCAGCAGCCCCGGGTTGGAGGGGATGAGGTATGGCTACACCTTC
CDR3 protein: CASSPGLEGMRYGYTF

J gene: TRBJ2-5
clone size: -
D gene: -
V gene: TRBV4-1
CDR3 DNA: TGCGCCAGCAGCCAAGCTTTTCTAGCCCAAGAGACCCAGTACTTC
CDR3 protein: CASSQAFLAQETQYF

J gene: TRBJ2-5
clone size: -
D gene: TRBD2
V gene: TRBV6-5
CDR3 DNA: TGTGCCAGCCATCTAGCGGGGGGGTTTGGGACCCAGTACTTC
CDR3 protein: CASHLAGGFGTQYF

J gene: TRBJ2-5
clone size: -
D gene: -
V gene: TRBV7-6
CDR3 DNA: TGTGCCAGCAGCTTTCAGTACTCTAGGGCGGAGACCCAGTACTTC
CDR3 protein: CASSFQYSRAETQYF

J gene: TRBJ2-3
clone size: -
D gene: TRBD1
V gene: TRBV6-5
CDR3 DNA: TGTGCCAGCAGTTACCGCGGACAGGGGGCTACAGATACGCAGTATTTT
CDR3 protein: CASSYRGQGATDTQYF

J gene: TRBJ2-5
clone size: -
D gene: -
V gene: TRBV15
CDR3 DNA: TGTGCCACCAGCAGGCAGGGGGGAGGGGAGACCCAGTACTTC
CDR3 protein: CATSRQGGGETQYF

J gene: TRBJ1-4
clone size: -
D gene: -
V gene: TRBV27
CDR3 DNA: TGTGCCAGCAGTTTAACGACAAAAGAAAAACTGTTTTTT
CDR3 protein: CASSLTTKEKLFF

J gene: TRBJ2-2
clone size: -
D gene: -
V gene: TRBV9
CDR3 DNA: TGTGCCAGCAGCGGACCCACCGGCGCGGGATCTCCTCCATCTAACACCGGGGAGCTGTTTTTT
CDR3 protein: CASSGPTGAGSPPSNTGELFF

J gene: TRBJ1-5
clone size: few
D gene: -
V gene: TRBV7-9
CDR3 DNA: TGTGCCAGCAGCCCTGGGTCCAATCAGCCCCAGCATTTT
CDR3 protein: CASSPGSNQPQHF

J gene: TRBJ1-6
clone size: -
D gene: -
V gene: TRBV7-9
CDR3 DNA: TGTGCCAGCAGCTTCAGGGAAGCTAATTCACCCCTCCACTTT
CDR3 protein: CASSFREANSPLHF

J gene: TRBJ2-1
clone size: -
D gene: -
V gene: TRBV5-4
CDR3 DNA: TGTGCCAGCAGCTTACAATACGAGCAGTTCTTC
CDR3 protein: CASSLQYEQFF

J gene: TRBJ2-7
clone size: -
D gene: -
V gene: TRBV5-1
CDR3 DNA: TGCGCCAGCAGCCCGGTCCGGGACGAGCAGTACTTC
CDR3 protein: CASSPVRDEQYF

J gene: TRBJ2-6
clone size: -
D gene: -
V gene: TRBV19
CDR3 DNA: TGTGCCAGTAGTATAGACAGGGGCTCTGGGGCCAACGTCCTGACTTTC
CDR3 protein: CASSIDRGSGANVLTF

J gene: TRBJ1-1
clone size: once
D gene: -
V gene: TRBV28
CDR3 DNA: TGTGCCAGCAGTTGGGAGTCAGCCGAGAGCACTGAAGCTTTCTTT
CDR3 protein: CASSWESAESTEAFF

J gene: TRBJ1-5
clone size: -
D gene: -
V gene: TRBV28
CDR3 DNA: TGTGCCAGCTCGGGGCAGGGGCCCAGCAATCAGCCCCAGCATTTT
CDR3 protein: CASSGQGPSNQPQHF

J gene: TRBJ2-7
clone size: -
D gene: TRBD1
V gene: TRBV7-9
CDR3 DNA: TGTGCCAGCAGCTTAGCAGGGACAGGGGGACACAAGAAGTACTTC
CDR3 protein: CASSLAGTGGHKKYF

J gene: TRBJ2-2
clone size: -
D gene: -
V gene: TRBV20-1
CDR3 DNA: TGCAGTGCTAGAGTTCACGGGGAGCTGTTTTTT
CDR3 protein: CSARVHGELFF

J gene: TRBJ1-6
clone size: -
D gene: -
V gene: TRBV10-3
CDR3 DNA: TGTGCCATCAGGGGCAGTGGCAATTCACCCCTCCACTTT
CDR3 protein: CAIRGSGNSPLHF

J gene: TRBJ1-1
clone size: few
D gene: -
V gene: TRBV19
CDR3 DNA: TGTGCCAGTAGTTTGGGGACTATGAACACTGAAGCTTTCTTT
CDR3 protein: CASSLGTMNTEAFF

J gene: TRBJ2-5
clone size: -
D gene: -
V gene: TRBV28
CDR3 DNA: TGTGCCAGCAGTTTATGGGGTAGCGGTAACCAAGAGACCCAGTACTTC
CDR3 protein: CASSLWGSGNQETQYF

J gene: TRBJ1-6
clone size: -
D gene: -
V gene: TRBV5-1
CDR3 DNA: TGCGCCAGCAGCTTGGAAGGGGTTCGGTCACCCCTCCACTTT
CDR3 protein: CASSLEGVRSPLHF

J gene: TRBJ2-1
clone size: -
D gene: -
V gene: TRBV6-1
CDR3 DNA: TGTGCCAGCAGTGAAAGTGGCCAGGGCTACAATGAGCAGTTCTTC
CDR3 protein: CASSESGQGYNEQFF

J gene: TRBJ1-1
clone size: -
D gene: -
V gene: TRBV5-1
CDR3 DNA: TGCGCCAGCAGCTCAGGATTTCGCACTGAAGCTTTCTTT
CDR3 protein: CASSSGFRTEAFF

J gene: TRBJ1-1
clone size: -
D gene: -
V gene: TRBV6-5
CDR3 DNA: TGTGCCGTTACTACAGGGAACACTGAAGCTTTCTTT
CDR3 protein: CAVTTGNTEAFF

J gene: TRBJ1-4
clone size: -
D gene: -
V gene: TRBV5-1
CDR3 DNA: TGCGCCAGCAGCTTGGGAGATGCAACTAATGAAAAACTGTTTTTT
CDR3 protein: CASSLGDATNEKLFF

J gene: TRBJ1-2
clone size: -
D gene: -
V gene: TRBV18
CDR3 DNA: TGTGCCAGCTCACCACAGGCAGTCTTAAACTATGGCTACACCTTC
CDR3 protein: CASSPQAVLNYGYTF

J gene: TRBJ1-1
clone size: -
D gene: -
V gene: TRBV7-9
CDR3 DNA: TGTGCCAGCACCCTGGGGATGTCAGGGGTTAAGACTGAAGCTTTCTTT
CDR3 protein: CASTLGMSGVKTEAFF